One and the same sample provided the 32 T cell receptor beta chains below, sequenced in a study of blood T cell repertoires in COVID-19 (TCRdb year 2020). The library came from the immunoSEQ multiplex PCR assay. TCRdb took over this immuneACCESS table, retaining in-frame rearrangements with V and J assigned. Such tables are incomplete; in checked studies, under half of the missing clones stem from an unresolved V gene, and the remainder is unexplained. Recorded for this sample are about 370,000 clones; over 85% of them occurred a single time. The ten biggest clones cover 1.7% of the sample. The sequencing sample was made of PBMCs or T cells enriched from blood (not recorded which). Receptors were obtained from a woman in her 30s who had recovered from COVID-19.

This clone appeared a single time. This chain joins TRBV18 and TRBJ1-2; TRBD1 aligns across 7 bases. The germline V gene encodes CDR1 KGHSH and CDR2 LQKENI. The junction had 4 bases not matched to a gene; V was cut back by 3 bases and J by 6 bases. There are 13 residues in the CDR3. The CDR3, as DNA: TGTGCCAGCTCACCCTTAACAGGGGATGGCTACACCTTC. As protein: CASSPLTGDGYTF.

J is TRBJ2-3 and V is TRBV11-2; 8 bases fit TRBD2. The CDR3 is 16 amino acids. V was pared by 5 bases and J by 5 bases, with 12 bases of the junction left unmatched. Germline CDR1 reads SGHAT; CDR2 reads FQNNGV. The CDR3 sequence is CASSQAIAGLVDTQYF. CDR3 coding DNA: TGTGCCAGCAGCCAAGCCATAGCGGGGTTGGTAGATACGCAGTATTTT.

CDR3 protein: CASSFLGQVIPYEQYF. CDR3 nucleotides: TGTGCCAGCAGTTTCCTGGGACAGGTGATCCCCTACGAGCAGTACTTC. The V gene is TRBV27, the J gene TRBJ2-7; 8 positions match TRBD1. Germline trimming cut 3 bases from V and 2 bases from J; bases unmatched to any gene: 9. The V gene's germline CDR1 is MNHEY and CDR2 SMNVEV (reference sequence). This CDR3 has 16 amino acids.

J is TRBJ2-2 and V is TRBV2; TRBD2 matches at 13 bases. CDR1 and CDR2 from the germline V gene are SNHLY and FYNNEI. V trimming: 2 bases; J trimming: 5 bases; junction bases outside the gene matches: 14. This CDR3 comprises 20 residues. CDR3 coding DNA: TGTGCCAGCAGTGAAACTGCCTTGACTAGCGGGGGGCCAGGGACCGGGGAGCTGTTTTTT. This encodes CASSETALTSGGPGTGELFF.

The chain links TRBV6-2 or TRBV6-3 to TRBJ2-1, with 10 bases matching TRBD1. The CDR3 totals 16 residues. The V segment lost 4 bases and the J segment 6 bases; nucleotides outside the gene matches: 9. Germline lookup yields CDR1 MNHEY and CDR2 SVGEGT. The CDR3 sequence is CASSSLDRGGPNEQFF. The CDR3 DNA sequence: TGTGCCAGCAGTTCCCTGGACAGGGGGGGTCCCAATGAGCAGTTCTTC.

The CDR3 sequence is CASSSPGTLAYEQYF. CDR3 nucleotide sequence: TGTGCCAGCAGCTCCCCCGGGACTCTAGCCTACGAGCAGTACTTC. The chain employs TRBV7-2 and TRBJ2-7; D perhaps matches TRBD2 (6 bases). Trimming stripped 4 bases from V and 2 bases from J, with 15 bases between. Germline CDR1 reads SGHTA; CDR2 reads FQGNSA. The CDR3 is 15 amino acids.

A single count supports this clone. The gene calls are TRBV27 and TRBJ2-1; D might be TRBD2 (7 bases). The CDR3 consists of 15 residues. Germline lookup yields CDR1 MNHEY and CDR2 SMNVEV (reference sequence). The V end was cut by 3 bases, the J end by 10 bases, with 19 bases between. CDR3 bases: TGTGCCAGCAGTTTTCGGCGAGGGGGGGCGAGAGAGCAGTTCTTC. This codes for CASSFRRGGAREQFF.

The chain links TRBV27 to TRBJ2-1, with a possible D match to TRBD2 (5 bases). This CDR3 has 17 amino acids. Trimming took off 5 bases at V and 3 bases at J, with 20 bases between the two ends. Germline V gives CDR1 MNHEY, CDR2 SMNVEV (reference sequence). CDR3 sequence (DNA): TGTGCCAGCAGTCCGGCCACTAGGAGGAGTAGCTACAATGAGCAGTTCTTC. It yields the protein CASSPATRRSSYNEQFF.

The chain carries TRBV25-1 and TRBJ1-1, with D uncertain. CDR3 length: 17 amino acids. V gave up 0 bases and J gave up 0 bases, with 14 bases separating them. Germline lookup yields CDR1 MGHDK and CDR2 SYGVNS. This CDR3 reads CASSEYFGGPLNTEAFF. CDR3 sequence (DNA): TGTGCCAGCAGTGAATATTTTGGAGGCCCCCTGAACACTGAAGCTTTCTTT. Based on the CDR3 plus reference TRBV25-1 and TRBJ1-1, the full variable domain is EADIYQTPRYLVIGTGKKITLECSQTMGHDKMYWYQQDPGMELHLIHYSYGVNSTEKGDLSSESTVSRIRTEHFPLTLESARPSHTSQYLCASSEYFGGPLNTEAFFGQGTRLTVV.

This chain connects TRBV28 to TRBJ1-1; TRBD1 matches 10 bases. Germline V lookup: CDR1 MDHEN, CDR2 SYDVKM. Trimming removed 6 bases from V and 5 bases from J; junction bases left unmatched: 9. The CDR3 loop spans 15 amino acids. This CDR3 reads CASSSDRGRKTEAFF. The CDR3 bases are TGTGCCAGCAGCAGCGACAGGGGGCGGAAGACTGAAGCTTTCTTT.

V usage is TRBV7-3 and J usage is TRBJ2-2, with 7 bases that match TRBD1. Trimming removed 0 bases from V and 4 bases from J; junction bases left unmatched: 2. The CDR3 is 15 residues long. The germline CDR1 and CDR2 sequences are SGHTA and FQGTGA. The DNA for the CDR3 is TGTGCCAGCAGCTTAACAGGGGGCATCACCGGGGAGCTGTTTTTT. This gives the protein CASSLTGGITGELFF.

This rearrangement joins TRBV28 to TRBJ2-7, with 7 bases matching TRBD1. From germline, CDR1 is MDHEN and CDR2 SYDVKM. V gave up 4 bases and J gave up 0 bases; unmatched junction bases: 6. The CDR3 consists of 15 residues. The CDR3 is CASSSLGQPSYEQYF. CDR3 in DNA: TGTGCCAGCAGTTCCCTGGGACAGCCCTCCTACGAGCAGTACTTC.

This chain joins TRBV28 and TRBJ1-1; TRBD1 agrees at 7 bases. Losses at the gene ends were 5 bases for V and 4 bases for J; bases not matched to a gene: 10. Per germline, CDR1 MDHEN and CDR2 SYDVKM. This CDR3 spans 15 amino acids. DNA of the CDR3: TGTGCCAGCAGTCCCCCAGACAGGGACTCCACTGAAGCTTTCTTT. Translated, it gives CASSPPDRDSTEAFF.

This rearrangement joins TRBV5-1 to TRBJ2-1, with 7 bases identical to TRBD2. Trimming took 0 bases from V and 0 from J; bases not matched to a gene: 6. The CDR3 contains 17 residues. Germline V lookup: CDR1 SGHRS, CDR2 YFSETQ. The CDR3 protein is CASSLAGASGSYNEQFF. Written as DNA, the CDR3 is TGCGCCAGCAGCTTGGCCGGGGCTAGCGGCTCCTACAATGAGCAGTTCTTC.

The genes are TRBV5-4 and TRBJ1-3; D remains unclear. CDR3 size: 15 residues. Germline CDR1 reads SGHNT; CDR2 reads YYREEE (reference sequence). V gave up 4 bases and J gave up 2 bases, with 13 bases separating them. The CDR3 DNA reads TGTGCCAGCAGCCCCGAACAGAGTACTGGAAACACCATATATTTT. This encodes CASSPEQSTGNTIYF.

CDR3 nucleotide sequence: TGTGCCAGCAGTTATGGGACAGGACAATGGAACACTGAAGCTTTCTTT. Protein: CASSYGTGQWNTEAFF. The gene calls are TRBV6-5 and TRBJ1-1; 8 bases agree with TRBD1. CDR1 MNHEY and CDR2 SVGAGI come from the germline V gene. CDR3 length: 16 amino acids. V lost 3 bases, J lost 1 base, and 7 bases stayed unmatched.

This chain links TRBV2 with TRBJ1-2, with D tentatively TRBD1 (6 bases). This CDR3 is built from 14 residues. Germline V gene data show CDR1 as SNHLY and CDR2 as FYNNEI. V was trimmed by 6 bases and J by 3 bases, leaving 14 bases between them. Written as DNA, the CDR3 is TGTGCCAGCAGGGCTTTCCAGGGGTACTATGGCTACACCTTC. As protein: CASRAFQGYYGYTF.

The rearrangement links TRBV9 to TRBJ1-2, with D possibly being TRBD1 (5 bases). This CDR3 has 17 residues. Germline V gene data show CDR1 as SGDLS and CDR2 as YYNGEE. The V end was cut by 3 bases, the J end by 7 bases, with 25 bases between. As DNA, the CDR3 is TGTGCCAGCAGCGAACGCCAGGTTGGAGGGGTGGTGCGTGGCTACACCTTC. It yields the protein CASSERQVGGVVRGYTF. The whole variable domain, filled in from reference TRBV9 and TRBJ1-2, reads DSGVTQTPKHLITATGQRVTLRCSPRSGDLSVYWYQQSLDQGLQFLIQYYNGEERAKGNILERFSAQQFPDLHSELNLSSLELGDSALYFCASSERQVGGVVRGYTFGSGTRLTVV.

V gene TRBV5-6 combines with J gene TRBJ1-2; D is perhaps TRBD1 (6 bases). Germline lookup yields CDR1 SGHDT and CDR2 YYEEEE. CDR3 length: 14 residues. The germline V and J ends were trimmed by 3 bases and 6 bases, with 15 bases remaining between them. In DNA form, the CDR3 reads TGTGCCAGCAGCTCGGGGCGGGGGCAGGATGGCTACACCTTC. The encoded protein is CASSSGRGQDGYTF. Drawing the rest from reference TRBV5-6 and TRBJ1-2, the complete variable domain is DAGVTQSPTHLIKTRGQQVTLRCSPKSGHDTVSWYQQALGQGPQFIFQYYEEEERQRGNFPDRFSGHQFPNYSSELNVNALLLGDSALYLCASSSGRGQDGYTFGSGTRLTVV.

The V and J genes are TRBV25-1 and TRBJ2-7, with 10 bases matching TRBD1. The V gene end was trimmed by 5 bases and the J gene end by 3 bases; junction bases not matched to a gene: 4. The CDR3 runs to 14 residues. Germline V CDR1 and CDR2: MGHDK, SYGVNS. The CDR3 sequence: CASSPRTGGYEQYF. The CDR3 DNA is TGTGCCAGCAGTCCGCGGACAGGGGGCTACGAGCAGTACTTC.

This sequence joins TRBV27 and TRBJ2-7; 7 nucleotides align to TRBD2. CDR1 is MNHEY and CDR2 is SMNVEV in the germline V gene (reference sequence). V was pared by 7 bases and J by 1 base, with 4 bases of the junction left unmatched. This CDR3 has 13 residues. CDR3 DNA sequence: TGTGCCAGCATCGGGCGGGAGTCCTACGAGCAGTACTTC. This gives the protein CASIGRESYEQYF.

The rearrangement links TRBV30 to TRBJ1-2, with TRBD1 as a possible D gene (6 bases). CDR3 length equals 12 residues. Per germline, CDR1 GTSNPN and CDR2 SVGIG (reference sequence). The V and J ends lost 4 bases and 3 bases respectively, with 9 bases between them. The CDR3 sequence is CAWTGVDYGYTF. CDR3 DNA: TGTGCCTGGACAGGGGTAGACTATGGCTACACCTTC.

This chain joins TRBV28 and TRBJ1-1; D gene uncertain. The CDR3 loop spans 15 amino acids. Germline CDR1 and CDR2: MDHEN and SYDVKM. Trimming removed 2 bases from V and 0 bases from J, with 10 bases in between. The CDR3 sequence: CASSLISYMNTEAFF. For the CDR3, the DNA is TGTGCCAGCAGTTTAATATCTTACATGAACACTGAAGCTTTCTTT.

The rearrangement uses TRBV6-2 or TRBV6-3 and TRBJ1-6; D is undetermined. Germline-derived CDR1 and CDR2 are MNHEY and SVGEGT. This CDR3 has 15 amino acids. V lost 4 bases, J lost 5 bases, and 12 bases lay in between. In DNA form, the CDR3 reads TGTGCCAGCAGTTCCTCCCACGGGGATAATTCACCCCTCCACTTT. Translated: CASSSSHGDNSPLHF.

V is TRBV20-1 and J is TRBJ2-7, with TRBD2 identical over 10 bases. This CDR3 region has 11 residues. Germline CDR1 is DFQATT and CDR2 is SNEGSKA (reference sequence). V dropped 4 bases and J dropped 11; count of bases not matched to a gene: 5. The CDR3 here is CSATSGLAEYF. In DNA form, the CDR3 reads TGCAGTGCTACCTCTGGACTAGCGGAGTACTTC.

The genes are TRBV18 and TRBJ1-6, with TRBD1 matching over 8 bases. V was pared by 2 bases and J by 5 bases, with 2 bases of the junction left unmatched. Per germline, CDR1 KGHSH and CDR2 LQKENI. The CDR3 totals 15 residues. The CDR3 spells CASSPMGQDNSPLHF. In DNA, the CDR3 is TGTGCCAGCTCACCAATGGGACAGGATAATTCACCCCTCCACTTT.

This rearrangement joins TRBV15 to TRBJ1-6, with D perhaps TRBD1 (5 bases). The germline gives CDR1 LNHNV, CDR2 YYDKDF (reference sequence). Trimming shortened V by 6 bases and J by 7 bases, and 10 bases separated the two germline ends. CDR3 length equals 13 residues. CDR3 in amino acids: CATSRSGNSPLHF. The DNA for the CDR3 is TGTGCCACCAGTCGCTCAGGGAATTCACCCCTCCACTTT.

CDR3 sequence reads: CASSPRGRTQYF. CDR3 DNA sequence: TGTGCCAGCAGCCCAAGGGGGCGTACGCAGTATTTT. The V gene is TRBV9, the J gene TRBJ2-3; 7 bases are shared with TRBD1. The V segment lost 4 bases and the J segment 8 bases; nucleotides outside the gene matches: 4. CDR3 length: 12 amino acids. Germline lookup yields CDR1 SGDLS and CDR2 YYNGEE. The whole variable domain, remainder taken from reference TRBV9 and TRBJ2-3, is DSGVTQTPKHLITATGQRVTLRCSPRSGDLSVYWYQQSLDQGLQFLIQYYNGEERAKGNILERFSAQQFPDLHSELNLSSLELGDSALYFCASSPRGRTQYFGPGTRLTVL.

As for this clone: The sample carries other DNA sequences with the same CDR3. The gene calls are TRBV27 and TRBJ1-1; a possible D gene is TRBD1 (6 bases). Germline V gene sequence: CDR1 MNHEY, CDR2 SMNVEV (reference sequence). Trimming stripped 6 bases from V and 5 bases from J, with 13 bases between. The CDR3 runs to 13 residues. CDR3 nucleotides: TGTGCCAGCAGCCTAGGGAGGGGGACTGAAGCTTTCTTT. Amino acids: CASSLGRGTEAFF.

V usage is TRBV29-1 and J usage is TRBJ1-1; D is possibly TRBD1 (6 bases). CDR1 is SQVTM, CDR2 ANQGSEA, per germline. V shed 7 bases and J shed 1 base, with 13 bases lying between them. The CDR3 loop spans 13 amino acids. This chain's CDR3 is CSASGQRNTEAFF. As DNA, the CDR3 is TGCAGCGCCTCTGGACAGAGGAACACTGAAGCTTTCTTT.

V gene TRBV9 combines with J gene TRBJ2-2; TRBD2 agrees at 8 bases. The V gene end was trimmed by 3 bases and the J gene end by 0 bases; junction bases not matched to a gene: 1. The CDR3 is 15 amino acids. From germline, CDR1 is SGDLS and CDR2 YYNGEE. CDR3 DNA: TGTGCCAGCAGCGAACTAGCGGCGAACACCGGGGAGCTGTTTTTT. Translation: CASSELAANTGELFF.

V gene TRBV6-5 combines with J gene TRBJ1-1, with 12 positions matching TRBD1. This CDR3 is built from 15 residues. Germline CDR1 MNHEY, CDR2 SVGAGI. V trimming: 2 bases; J trimming: 4 bases; junction bases outside the gene matches: 2. CDR3 in amino acids: CASSYGTGGGTEAFF. Written as DNA, the CDR3 is TGTGCCAGCAGTTACGGGACAGGGGGCGGCACTGAAGCTTTCTTT.